The T cell receptor (beta chain) described here comes from a study of blood T cell repertoires in COVID-19. Study-level information: Acute-phase and convalescent COVID-19 samples originated in the United States, Italy and Spain.

This table comes from immunoSEQ multiplex PCR, and its TCRdb copy is limited to in-frame clones, with some not included. This table holds 65,000 or so clones, about 83% found once. The CDR3 sequence is 13 residues long. The V gene end was trimmed by 6 bases and the J gene end by 3 bases; junction bases not matched to a gene: 4. CDR1 and CDR2 (germline): MNHEY, SVGAGI. Sequencing was performed on peripheral blood. The clonotype was recovered from a human donor in a cohort sampled during active COVID-19. This chain joins TRBV6-5 and TRBJ1-2; 7 positions agree with TRBD1. The CDR3 bases are TGTGCCAGCAGGACAGGGTTTGACTATGGCTACACCTTC. It specifies CASRTGFDYGYTF.